What follows are 21 T cell receptor beta chains derived from one specimen sequenced in a study of CD8+CD57+ T cells in acquired aplastic anemia. By flow cytometry, patients selected for sequencing had shown an expansion of CD8+CD57+ cells. Using genomic DNA as the template, TCR beta VDJ and CDR3 profiling was carried out. Using its own MiXCR run on the reads, TCRdb lists one record per CDR3 protein. The sample has roughly 180,000 distinct CDR3 sequences, around 50% seen once. The sample comprised sorted CD4+, CD8+, or CD8+CD57+ T cells (not recorded which) from PBMCs. The receptors stem from a human donor with aplastic anemia.

Of note for this clonotype: The junction departs from the called germline gene at one end, perhaps through a read error. This chain uses TRBV10-3 with TRBJ1-1; the match to TRBD1 covers 9 bases. CDR3 length: 15 amino acids. Germline-derived CDR1 and CDR2 are ENHRY and SYGVKD. The CDR3 bases are TGTGCCAGCAGTTTCTTGGACAGGGGCGGGACTGAAGCTCTCTTT. Its translation: CASSFLDRGGTEALF.

The chain uses TRBV5-1 and TRBJ2-3, with 9 nucleotides matching TRBD2. The germline V gene encodes CDR1 SGHRS and CDR2 YFSETQ. The ends lost 5 bases at V and 2 bases at J; junction bases unmatched: 0. This CDR3 is 13 amino acids long. CDR3 sequence reads: CASRGLATDTQYF. DNA for the CDR3: TGCGCCAGCAGGGGACTAGCCACAGATACGCAGTATTTT.

In this sample, this clonotype turned up a few times. V is TRBV2 and J is TRBJ2-7; a weak D match, TRBD1 (5 bases). The CDR3 spans 13 residues. CDR1 is SNHLY, CDR2 FYNNEI, per germline. V lost 10 bases and J 0 bases, leaving 13 bases between the germline ends. The CDR3 region has the DNA TGTGCCATGACAGCTTCTGACTCCTACGAGCAGTACTTC. Its protein product is CAMTASDSYEQYF.

The chain carries TRBV7-9 and TRBJ2-5, with 7 positions matching TRBD2. Germline trimming cut 0 bases from V and 7 bases from J; bases unmatched to any gene: 2. Germline CDR1 reads SEHNR; CDR2 reads FQNEAQ (reference sequence). The CDR3 loop spans 13 amino acids. Here the CDR3 DNA reads TGTGCCAGCAGCTTAGCGCGGGGGACGACCCAGTACTTC. It translates to CASSLARGTTQYF. The full variable domain, in which reference TRBV7-9 and TRBJ2-5 provide the parts outside the CDR3, is DTGVSQNPRHKITKRGQNVTFRCDPISEHNRLYWYRQTLGQGPEFLTYFQNEAQLEKSRLLSDRFSAERPKGSFSTLEIQRTEQGDSAMYLCASSLARGTTQYFGPGTRLLVL.

This clonotype has more than one count but fewer than ten. The genes are TRBV24-1 and TRBJ2-3; 7 bases fit TRBD1. The trim removed 4 bases at V and 4 bases at J, leaving 7 bases unmatched. The germline V gene has CDR1 KGHDR and CDR2 SFDVKD. The CDR3 contains 15 residues. The DNA for the CDR3 is TGTGCCACCAGTGACCCCGGAAGGGGGCCAGATACGCAGTATTTT. It yields the protein CATSDPGRGPDTQYF.

The chain recombines TRBV14 with TRBJ2-5, with D unresolved. CDR3 size: 13 residues. From germline, CDR1 is SGHDN and CDR2 FVKESK. V dropped 4 bases and J dropped 2 bases, with 8 bases sitting between them. The CDR3 nucleotides read TGTGCCAGCAGCCGTACGATACAAGAGACCCAGTACTTC. Its translation is CASSRTIQETQYF.

The CDR3 DNA is TGCGCCAGCAGTGTTCCGGGGGGAGCGAATACGCAGTATTTT. It is translated as CASSVPGGANTQYF. This rearrangement joins TRBV10-2 to TRBJ2-3, with TRBD2 matching 7 bases. Germline V lookup: CDR1 WSHSY, CDR2 SAAADI. CDR3 length: 14 residues. V shed 4 bases and J 7 bases; nucleotides not matched to a gene: 8.

This clonotype has at least ten counts. V is TRBV19 and J is TRBJ1-2; D is possibly TRBD1 (6 bases). The germline V gene encodes CDR1 LNHDA and CDR2 SQIVND (reference sequence). The CDR3 is made up of 14 amino acids. Trimming stripped 3 bases from V and 7 bases from J, with 15 bases between. The CDR3 nucleotides are TGTGCCAGTAGTATTGGGGGGGCAGTCGGTGGCTACACCTTC. Its translation is CASSIGGAVGGYTF.

The J gene is TRBJ1-4, the V gene TRBV4-1; D gene ambiguous. V was pared by 4 bases and J by 5 bases, with 8 bases between. This CDR3 has 13 amino acids. CDR1 is MGHRA, CDR2 YSYEKL, per germline. As DNA, the CDR3 is TGCGCCAGCAGCCTTTTAAGGAATGAAAAACTGTTTTTT. Protein product: CASSLLRNEKLFF.

The J gene is TRBJ2-7, the V gene TRBV4-1; 7 bases agree with TRBD1. Per the germline V gene, CDR1 is MGHRA and CDR2 is YSYEKL. CDR3 length: 15 amino acids. V dropped 3 bases and J dropped 2; count of bases not matched to a gene: 7. The CDR3 sequence is CASSQEWGQTYEQYF. The CDR3 DNA is TGCGCCAGCAGCCAGGAGTGGGGACAGACCTACGAGCAGTACTTC.

This clonotype has ten or more counts. This sequence joins TRBV5-1 and TRBJ1-5; TRBD1 might be the D (5 bases). The length of the CDR3 is 15 residues. Trimming cost V 4 bases and J 7 bases, with 18 bases left between them. Per germline, CDR1 SGHRS and CDR2 YFSETQ. The CDR3 region has the DNA TGCGCCAGCAGCCCGACAGACTTTCGAGGGCAGCCCCAGCATTTT. As protein: CASSPTDFRGQPQHF.

V gene TRBV11-2 combines with J gene TRBJ2-3; TRBD1 is a possible D gene (5 bases). Trimming cost V 0 bases and J 6 bases, with 19 bases left between them. This CDR3 region has 17 residues. Germline V CDR1 and CDR2: SGHAT, FQNNGV. Here the CDR3 DNA reads TGTGCCAGCAGCTTAGATTCGAGGACAATTGGGGCTGATACGCAGTATTTT. This sequence encodes CASSLDSRTIGADTQYF.

This clonotype was recorded only once. The chain recombines TRBV2 with TRBJ2-3; no reliable D call. CDR3 length equals 15 residues. V dropped 6 bases and J dropped 6 bases, with 19 bases sitting between them. Germline assignment: CDR1 SNHLY and CDR2 FYNNEI. DNA for the CDR3: TGTGCCAGCAGCGACCAGAACCGCATCAGGGATACGCAGTATTTT. Its translation: CASSDQNRIRDTQYF.

The chain uses TRBV18 and TRBJ1-2; the match to TRBD1 covers 7 bases. V shed 6 bases, J shed 0 bases, and the junction held 7 bases outside the gene matches. Germline CDR1 and CDR2: KGHSH and LQKENI. The length of the CDR3 is 15 residues. CDR3 coding DNA: TGTGCCAGCTCCCGATCCGGACAGGCTAACTATGGCTACACCTTC. The encoded protein is CASSRSGQANYGYTF.

The chain is built from TRBV5-6 and TRBJ2-3; TRBD2 aligns across 13 bases. V gave up 1 base and J gave up 3 bases; unmatched junction bases: 8. Germline V CDR1 and CDR2: SGHDT, YYEEEE. There are 18 residues in the CDR3. For the CDR3, the DNA is TGTGCCAGCAGCTTGACTAGCGGGGGGGCCACCACGACAGATACGCAGTATTTT. This gives the protein CASSLTSGGATTTDTQYF.

This clonotype was found many times. The chain has TRBV7-2 and TRBJ1-1; D perhaps matches TRBD1 (5 bases). The CDR3 has 15 residues. Germline V lookup: CDR1 SGHTA, CDR2 FQGNSA. Trimming took off 3 bases at V and 1 base at J, with 12 bases between the two ends. CDR3 nucleotides: TGTGCCAGCAGCTTTGGTCAGGGCCCGAACACTGAAGCTTTCTTT. Its translation: CASSFGQGPNTEAFF.

This sequence joins TRBV24-1 and TRBJ2-2; weak D call: TRBD1 (6 bases). Looked up from germline, CDR1 is KGHDR and CDR2 is SFDVKD. This CDR3 comprises 15 residues. V lost 2 bases and J lost 1, with 7 bases in between. The CDR3: CATSDWDKNTGELFF. In nucleotides, the CDR3 is TGTGCCACCAGTGATTGGGACAAGAACACCGGGGAGCTGTTTTTT.

The gene calls are TRBV5-1 and TRBJ1-2; 9 bases match TRBD1. There are 13 residues in the CDR3. V lost 4 bases, J lost 8 bases, and 6 bases stayed unmatched. Germline CDR1 SGHRS, CDR2 YFSETQ. This CDR3 reads CASSPGQGGGYTF. Written as DNA, the CDR3 is TGCGCCAGCAGCCCGGGACAGGGAGGAGGCTACACCTTC.

This clonotype was seen just once. The J gene is TRBJ2-5, the V gene TRBV20-1, with D possibly TRBD2 on 7 matching bases. The ends were cut back, 6 bases at V and 2 bases at J, with 13 bases in the middle. The CDR3 is 13 residues long. The germline CDR1 and CDR2 sequences are DFQATT and SNEGSKA (reference sequence). CDR3 in DNA: TGCAGTGCCGAGCGGGACACACAAGAGACCCAGTACTTC. Amino acids: CSAERDTQETQYF.

There are many counts of this clonotype. The rearrangement joins TRBV19 to TRBJ1-4; a possible D gene is TRBD1 (5 bases). The V gene's germline CDR1 is LNHDA and CDR2 SQIVND (reference sequence). The CDR3 is made up of 15 amino acids. Trimming stripped 4 bases from V and 7 bases from J, with 16 bases between. The chain's CDR3 is CASSTQAVSTEKLFF. The CDR3 DNA follows: TGTGCCAGTAGTACACAGGCTGTCTCTACTGAAAAACTGTTTTTT. Full variable domain (missing parts from reference TRBV19 and TRBJ1-4): DGGITQSPKYLFRKEGQNVTLSCEQNLNHDAMYWYRQDPGQGLRLIYYSQIVNDFQKGDIAEGYSVSREKKESFPLTVTSAQKNPTAFYLCASSTQAVSTEKLFFGSGTQLSVL.

The chain is built from TRBV6-1 and TRBJ2-2, with a possible D match to TRBD2 (6 bases). The CDR3 has 15 amino acids. CDR1 is MNHNS, CDR2 SASEGT, per germline. V lost 5 bases and J lost 0, with 10 bases in between. The DNA of the CDR3 is TGTGCCAGCAGTATAAGGGAGGCGAACACCGGGGAGCTGTTTTTT. Its protein product is CASSIREANTGELFF.